This T cell receptor (beta chain) emerged from a study of memory CD4+ T cells and cytomegalovirus serostatus. Study information: Healthy Belgian adult donors included roughly ten CMV-positive and 24 CMV-negative people. Study conclusions and caveats: About two fifths of the roughly 150 known CMV-associated TCRbeta sequences appeared in CD4+ memory. The CMV-associated TCR signature appears largely within the CD4+ memory repertoire.

The sort gate was single viable CD3+CD4+CD8-CD45RO+ cells for memory CD4+ T cells. This table comes from immunoSEQ multiplex PCR, and its TCRdb copy is limited to in-frame clones, with some not included. The sample has around 40,000 clones, roughly 78% seen once; the top ten hold about 0.8%. V gave up 4 bases and J gave up 2 bases, with 16 bases separating them. This CDR3 region has 16 residues. Per germline, CDR1 SGHNT and CDR2 YYREEE (reference sequence). The sample holds a few counts of this clone. Its antigen is currently unknown. This TCR was sampled from an adult in good health and CMV-seronegative. The specimen sequenced was memory CD4+ T cells from blood. This sequence joins TRBV5-4 and TRBJ1-3, with a possible D match to TRBD1 (5 bases). CDR3 sequence reads: CASSLNRGVTGNTIYF. The CDR3, as DNA: TGTGCCAGCAGCCTAAACCGGGGGGTCACTGGAAACACCATATATTTT.